A single sample gave rise to the 18 T cell receptor beta chains below, sequenced in a study of blood T cell repertoires in COVID-19. Repertoires were generated with immunoSEQ multiplex PCR, while TCRdb's copy carries only in-frame clones and drops some. The table records 180,000 or so clones, about 90% of them present only once. What was sequenced was PBMCs or T cells enriched from blood (not recorded which). The receptor source for this set is a human donor with acute COVID-19. The donor label of this sample is uncertain.

The chain uses TRBV24-1 and TRBJ1-1; tentative D call: TRBD1 (5 bases). The germline CDR1 and CDR2 sequences are KGHDR and SFDVKD. V was cut by 4 bases and J by 11 bases, with 16 bases left in between. This CDR3 is 13 amino acids long. This CDR3 reads CATSERGGVRAFF. CDR3 coding DNA: TGTGCCACCAGTGAACGGGGCGGGGTTCGGGCTTTCTTT.

This chain links TRBV27 with TRBJ2-3; D might be TRBD1 (7 bases). Trimming cost V 2 bases and J 9 bases, with 21 bases left between them. This CDR3 has 16 amino acids. Germline assignment: CDR1 MNHEY and CDR2 SMNVEV (reference sequence). The CDR3 DNA reads TGTGCCAGCAGTTTAAAAGCAGGGGCGCCAGGGGGGACGCAGTATTTT. Translation gives CASSLKAGAPGGTQYF.

This clone appeared a single time. The chain uses TRBV5-1 and TRBJ2-2; possible D gene TRBD1, 5 bases. The germline CDR1 and CDR2 sequences are SGHRS and YFSETQ. This CDR3 contains 17 residues. The V end was cut by 0 bases, the J end by 4 bases, with 16 bases between. CDR3 protein: CASSLDIGRASTGELFF. CDR3 bases: TGCGCCAGCAGCTTGGATATCGGCAGGGCGAGCACCGGGGAGCTGTTTTTT.

This clone was seen more than once but under ten times. The genes are TRBV9 and TRBJ2-1, with a possible D match to TRBD1 (6 bases). This CDR3 region has 15 residues. Trimming cost V 4 bases and J 0 bases, with 11 bases left between them. CDR1 and CDR2 from the germline V gene are SGDLS and YYNGEE. Written as DNA, the CDR3 is TGTGCCAGCAGCCGGGACACCGACTCCTACAATGAGCAGTTCTTC. It yields the protein CASSRDTDSYNEQFF.

The gene calls are TRBV5-5 and TRBJ2-1; D ambiguous. V lost 2 bases and J 8 bases, leaving 14 bases between the germline ends. CDR1 SGHKS and CDR2 YYEKEE come from the germline V gene (reference sequence). The CDR3 contains 14 residues. The CDR3 here is CASSFQYSTDEQFF. CDR3 DNA: TGTGCCAGCAGCTTTCAGTACAGTACCGATGAGCAGTTCTTC.

The rearrangement joins TRBV5-1 to TRBJ2-7, with 12 bases matching TRBD1. The trim removed 3 bases at V and 5 bases at J, leaving 3 bases unmatched. This CDR3 has 14 residues. Looked up from germline, CDR1 is SGHRS and CDR2 is YFSETQ. CDR3 sequence reads: CASSSGQGANEQYF. CDR3 coding DNA: TGCGCCAGCAGCTCGGGACAGGGGGCGAACGAGCAGTACTTC.

The J gene is TRBJ2-5, the V gene TRBV30; no definite D call. Germline CDR1 is GTSNPN and CDR2 is SVGIG (reference sequence). The V gene lost 2 bases and the J gene lost 5 bases, with 9 bases spanning the gap. This CDR3 region has 12 residues. Here the CDR3 reads CAWSSTRETQYF. The CDR3, as DNA: TGTGCCTGGAGTAGTACTCGGGAGACCCAGTACTTC.

This chain links TRBV11-2 with TRBJ2-1, with 11 bases identical to TRBD2. CDR1 is SGHAT and CDR2 is FQNNGV in the germline V gene. Trimming at V came to 5 bases and at J to 8 bases, leaving 8 bases not matched to a gene. This CDR3 comprises 15 residues. This CDR3 is CASSRSGGAFDEQFF. DNA for the CDR3: TGTGCCAGCAGCCGTAGCGGGGGGGCCTTCGATGAGCAGTTCTTC.

The chain couples TRBV5-4 to TRBJ2-1, with 10 positions matching TRBD2. The J segment lost 1 base and the V segment lost 4 bases, leaving 11 bases of the junction unmatched. Per the germline V gene, CDR1 is SGHNT and CDR2 is YYREEE (reference sequence). CDR3 length equals 18 residues. CDR3 sequence: CASSPGLAGVRSYNEQFF. Written as DNA, the CDR3 is TGTGCCAGCAGCCCGGGGCTAGCGGGGGTTCGTTCCTACAATGAGCAGTTCTTC. Together with reference TRBV5-4 and TRBJ2-1, the CDR3 gives the full variable domain: ETGVTQSPTHLIKTRGQQVTLRCSSQSGHNTVSWYQQALGQGPQFIFQYYREEENGRGNFPPRFSGLQFPNYSSELNVNALELDDSALYLCASSPGLAGVRSYNEQFFGPGTRLTVL.

The chain is built from TRBV9 and TRBJ1-4; 8 bases align to TRBD1. Germline CDR1 reads SGDLS; CDR2 reads YYNGEE. This CDR3 has 14 amino acids. V lost 4 bases and J lost 3; bases outside the gene matches: 2. CDR3: CASSQQGANEKLFF. Here the CDR3 DNA reads TGTGCCAGCAGCCAACAGGGGGCTAATGAAAAACTGTTTTTT.

This chain uses TRBV7-9 with TRBJ2-7, with a tentative D call TRBD2 (6 bases). V was cut by 8 bases and J by 3 bases, with 17 bases left in between. The CDR3 has 14 amino acids. The germline gives CDR1 SEHNR, CDR2 FQNEAQ (reference sequence). This chain's CDR3 is CASERYAGSYEQYF. In DNA, the CDR3 is TGTGCCAGCGAAAGGTACGCGGGGAGCTACGAGCAGTACTTC.

This sequence joins TRBV10-3 and TRBJ1-3; unclear D gene. Germline V lookup: CDR1 ENHRY, CDR2 SYGVKD. V was pared by 8 bases and J by 0 bases, with 11 bases between. The CDR3 has 14 residues. CDR3 protein: CAIRIGNSGNTIYF. The CDR3 bases are TGTGCCATCCGTATCGGGAACTCTGGAAACACCATATATTTT.

The gene calls are TRBV5-1 and TRBJ1-1; D unresolved. The germline V gene has CDR1 SGHRS and CDR2 YFSETQ. The CDR3 length is 14 residues. V was clipped by 0 bases and J by 6 bases, with 12 bases between them. CDR3 coding DNA: TGCGCCAGCAGCTTGGACAGCCCGAAGGCTGAAGCTTTCTTT. Translated, it gives CASSLDSPKAEAFF. Full variable domain (remainder filled in from reference TRBV5-1 and TRBJ1-1): KAGVTQTPRYLIKTRGQQVTLSCSPISGHRSVSWYQQTPGQGLQFLFEYFSETQRNKGNFPGRFSGRQFSNSRSEMNVSTLELGDSALYLCASSLDSPKAEAFFGQGTRLTVV.

The chain is built from TRBV7-9 and TRBJ1-2; D is unclear. CDR1 SEHNR and CDR2 FQNEAQ come from the germline V gene (reference sequence). V dropped 3 bases and J dropped 8 bases, with 19 bases sitting between them. The length of the CDR3 is 15 residues. In DNA form, the CDR3 reads TGTGCCAGCAGCTTCTCCGGGTCTCCCACTGGCGGCTACACCTTC. The encoded protein is CASSFSGSPTGGYTF.

The chain has TRBV30 and TRBJ2-7; 7 positions agree with TRBD1. V shed 3 bases, J shed 2 bases, and the junction held 7 bases outside the gene matches. The germline gives CDR1 GTSNPN, CDR2 SVGIG (reference sequence). The CDR3 loop spans 14 amino acids. CDR3 in amino acids: CAWRLQGSAYEQYF. The CDR3 DNA is TGTGCCTGGAGACTACAGGGGTCAGCCTACGAGCAGTACTTC.

The chain joins TRBV19 to TRBJ2-1; D might be TRBD2 (5 bases). In germline, CDR1 is LNHDA, CDR2 SQIVND (reference sequence). The CDR3 consists of 16 residues. V lost 3 bases to trimming and J lost 6 bases, with 18 bases between them. Written as DNA, the CDR3 is TGTGCCAGTAGTATCTCGAGCGGCCAAGGATTCAATGAGCAGTTCTTC. Translating gives CASSISSGQGFNEQFF.

This chain uses TRBV23-1 with TRBJ2-7; the D gene is possibly TRBD2 (5 bases). TRBV23-1 is sorted into the ORF group, with uncertain function. CDR3 length: 18 residues. V lost 2 bases and J lost 2, with 22 bases in between. CDR3 amino acids: CASSQPASFPGKAYEQYF. CDR3 nucleotides: TGCGCCAGCAGTCAACCCGCGTCCTTCCCCGGGAAAGCCTACGAGCAGTACTTC.

The rearrangement links TRBV4-2 to TRBJ2-2; possible D gene TRBD1, 6 bases. The CDR3 is made up of 16 amino acids. The V gene's germline CDR1 is LGHNA and CDR2 YNFKEQ. V lost 0 bases to trimming and J lost 5 bases, with 13 bases between them. CDR3 nucleotide sequence: TGTGCCAGCAGCCAAGAGACGGGACACATAACCGGGGAGCTGTTTTTT. This sequence encodes CASSQETGHITGELFF.